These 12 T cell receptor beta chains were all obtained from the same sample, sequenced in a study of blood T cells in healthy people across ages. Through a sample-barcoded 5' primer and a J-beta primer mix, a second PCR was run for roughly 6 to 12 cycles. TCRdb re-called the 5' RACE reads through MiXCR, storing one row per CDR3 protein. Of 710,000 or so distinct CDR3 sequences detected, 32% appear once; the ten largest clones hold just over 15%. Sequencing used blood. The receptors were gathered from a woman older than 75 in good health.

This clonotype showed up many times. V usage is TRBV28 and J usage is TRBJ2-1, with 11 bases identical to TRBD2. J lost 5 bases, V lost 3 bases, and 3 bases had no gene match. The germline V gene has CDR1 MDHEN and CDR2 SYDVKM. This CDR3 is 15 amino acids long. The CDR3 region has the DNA TGTGCCAGCAGTTTCCTAGCGGGGGGTAACAATGAGCAGTTCTTC. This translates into CASSFLAGGNNEQFF. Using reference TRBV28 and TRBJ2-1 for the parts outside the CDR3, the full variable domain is DVKVTQSSRYLVKRTGEKVFLECVQDMDHENMFWYRQDPGLGLRLIYFSYDVKMKEKGDIPEGYSVSREKKERFSLILESASTNQTSMYLCASSFLAGGNNEQFFGPGTRLTVL.

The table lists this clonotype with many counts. The CDR3, as DNA: TGCGCCAGCAGCGACCCCGGGGAGACCCAGTACTTC. It encodes CASSDPGETQYF. The gene calls are TRBV5-1 and TRBJ2-5; D uncertain. Germline CDR1 and CDR2: SGHRS and YFSETQ. The CDR3 runs 12 residues. V lost 4 bases and J 5 bases, leaving 9 bases between the germline ends.

The CDR3 is CSARGGGGLLGNTIYF. For the CDR3, the DNA is TGCAGTGCTAGGGGGGGTGGGGGGTTGCTTGGGAACACCATATATTTT. This sequence joins TRBV20-1 and TRBJ1-3; D may be TRBD1 (5 bases). The CDR3 covers 16 residues. The germline gives CDR1 DFQATT, CDR2 SNEGSKA (reference sequence). Between the trimmed V and J ends, which lost 3 bases and 7 bases, there was a span of 22 bases.

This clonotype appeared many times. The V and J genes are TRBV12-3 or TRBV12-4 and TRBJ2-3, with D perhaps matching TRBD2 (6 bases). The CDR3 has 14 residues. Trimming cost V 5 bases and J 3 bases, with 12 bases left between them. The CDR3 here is CASSLRGRTDTQYF. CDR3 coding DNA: TGTGCCAGCAGTCTCCGGGGGAGGACAGATACGCAGTATTTT.

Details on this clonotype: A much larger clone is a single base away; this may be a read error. CDR3 DNA: TGTGCCAGCAAGCCGGGACTAGCATACAATGAGCAGTACTTC. This codes for CASKPGLAYNEQYF. The rearrangement links TRBV12-3 or TRBV12-4 to TRBJ2-7, with 9 bases aligning to TRBD2. The V gene end was trimmed by 7 bases and the J gene end by 7 bases; junction bases not matched to a gene: 11. This CDR3 comprises 14 residues.

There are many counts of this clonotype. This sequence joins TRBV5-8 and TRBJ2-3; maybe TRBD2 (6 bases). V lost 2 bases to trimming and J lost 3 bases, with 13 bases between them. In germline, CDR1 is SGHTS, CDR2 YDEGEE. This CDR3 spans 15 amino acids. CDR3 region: CASSFHSGGTDTQYF. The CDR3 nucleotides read TGTGCCAGCAGCTTCCACTCCGGGGGTACAGATACGCAGTATTTT.

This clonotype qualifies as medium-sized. The CDR3 bases are TGTGCCAGCAGCTTGAGTTCGGCCACTGAAGCTTTCTTT. It yields the protein CASSLSSATEAFF. This rearrangement joins TRBV7-6 to TRBJ1-1; D uncertain. The CDR3 is 13 amino acids. The V gene lost 3 bases and the J gene lost 4 bases, with 9 bases spanning the gap. The germline V gene encodes CDR1 SGHVS and CDR2 FNYEAQ.

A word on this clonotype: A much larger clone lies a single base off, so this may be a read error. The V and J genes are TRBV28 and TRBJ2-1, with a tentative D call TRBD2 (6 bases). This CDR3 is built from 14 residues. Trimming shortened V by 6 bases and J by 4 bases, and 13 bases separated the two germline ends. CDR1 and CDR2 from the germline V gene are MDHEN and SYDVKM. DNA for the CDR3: TGTGCCAGCAGGTGGGGGGTACATTACAATGAGCAGTTCTTC. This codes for CASRWGVHYNEQFF.

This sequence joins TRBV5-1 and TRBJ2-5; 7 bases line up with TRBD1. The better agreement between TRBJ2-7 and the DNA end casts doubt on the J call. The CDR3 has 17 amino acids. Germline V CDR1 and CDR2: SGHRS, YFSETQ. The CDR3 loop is CASSLENTGAAAYEQYF. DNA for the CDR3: TGCGCCAGCAGCTTGGAAAACACAGGGGCCGCCGCCTACGAGCAGTACTTC.

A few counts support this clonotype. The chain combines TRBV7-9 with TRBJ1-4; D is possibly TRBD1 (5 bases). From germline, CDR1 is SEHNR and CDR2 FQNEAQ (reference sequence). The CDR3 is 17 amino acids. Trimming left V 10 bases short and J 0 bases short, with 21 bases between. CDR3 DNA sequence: TGTGCCACCAGAGATCAAGAGGGGCCTGCAACTAATGAAAAACTGTTTTTT. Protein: CATRDQEGPATNEKLFF.

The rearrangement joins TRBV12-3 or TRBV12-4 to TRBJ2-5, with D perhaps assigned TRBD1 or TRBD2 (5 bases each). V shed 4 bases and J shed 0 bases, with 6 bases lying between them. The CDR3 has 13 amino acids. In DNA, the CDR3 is TGTGCCAGCAGTTGGGGGAACCAAGAGACCCAGTACTTC. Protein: CASSWGNQETQYF.

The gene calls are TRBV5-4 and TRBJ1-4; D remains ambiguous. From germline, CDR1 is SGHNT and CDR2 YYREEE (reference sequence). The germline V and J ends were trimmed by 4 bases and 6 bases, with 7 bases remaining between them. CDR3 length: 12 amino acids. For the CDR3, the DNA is TGTGCCAGCAGCAGGAATGATGAAAAACTGTTTTTT. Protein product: CASSRNDEKLFF.